The clone carrying this TCR beta chain is deemed medium-sized by its frequency. Its specificity is unknown. These data belong to a study of CD8 T cells in cerebrospinal fluid in Alzheimer's disease. Findings and caveats of the study: Healthy subjects less often had a clone of at least 3% than Alzheimer's patients.

TCRdb reanalyzed the 10x single-cell sequencing reads and collapses them to one entry per CDR3 protein, without DNA. This listing includes about 1,100 distinct CDR3 sequences. The length of the CDR3 is 13 residues. CDR1 and CDR2 from the germline V gene are PRHDT and FYEKMQ (reference sequence). Sequenced sample: cerebrospinal fluid. The receptor was isolated from a human donor with mild cognitive impairment. The chain has TRBV13 and TRBJ1-5. CDR3 region: CASSSGGNQPQHF.